This T cell receptor beta chain was identified in a study of blood T cell repertoires in COVID-19. Study-level information: The cDNA or gDNA used as material had been derived from T cells, B-cell-depleted T cells, or PBMCs.

Patients of the Seattle cohort, enrolled during active infection, were followed longitudinally. Source study methods: Reference gene primer amplification yielded estimated nucleated cell counts. Sequencing used immunoSEQ multiplex PCR; TCRdb keeps in-frame clones, though not all of them. V and J calls and clone size are those listed in that table; D and trimming were worked out from the DNA. Here the sample spans more than 250,000 clones, approximately 90% being singletons. The CDR3 runs to 15 residues. The V gene lost 5 bases and the J gene lost 0 bases, with 11 bases spanning the gap. CDR1 is SGHVS, CDR2 FQNEAQ, per germline.

Source material: peripheral blood. The receptor's source is a woman between 45 and 65 years old with COVID-19, enrolled during active disease. The chain combines TRBV7-8 with TRBJ1-3, with D uncertain. CDR3 sequence reads: CASSPDGLSGNTIYF. The CDR3 nucleotides are TGTGCCAGCAGCCCTGACGGACTCTCTGGAAACACCATATATTTT.